What follows are 21 T cell receptor beta chains derived from one specimen sequenced in a study of read filtering for tumor transcriptome and immune sequencing. Molecular barcoded adaptors covering alpha/delta and beta/gamma chains were used on roughly 400 ng RNA. MiXCR, applied by TCRdb to the reads, yields one record per CDR3 protein. This sample has about 57,000 distinct CDR3 sequences, with roughly 13% found just once. What was sequenced was a population of CD138-negative cells sorted from bone marrow. These receptors were collected from a donor aged 40 or older with multiple myeloma.

This clonotype was detected ten times or more. The chain carries TRBV7-8 and TRBJ2-3; D might be TRBD2 (6 bases). Germline-derived CDR1 and CDR2 are SGHVS and FQNEAQ. CDR3 length: 15 residues. Trimming cost V 1 base and J 2 bases, with 10 bases left between them. This CDR3 reads CASSLDSGYTDTQYF. The DNA of the CDR3 is TGTGCCAGCAGCTTAGATAGCGGATACACAGATACGCAGTATTTT. The full variable domain, completed using reference TRBV7-8 and TRBJ2-3, is GAGVSQSPRYKVAKRGQDVALRCDPISGHVSLFWYQQALGQGPEFLTYFQNEAQLDKSGLPSDRFFAERPEGSVSTLKIQRTQQEDSAVYLCASSLDSGYTDTQYFGPGTRLTVL.

This clonotype has a count of ten or more. The J gene is TRBJ1-6, the V gene TRBV20-1; TRBD1 aligns across 10 bases. Germline CDR1 and CDR2: DFQATT and SNEGSKA (reference sequence). V was clipped by 1 base and J by 9 bases; unmatched bases: 6. The CDR3 sequence is 15 residues long. The CDR3 protein is CSARAVGQGTSPLHF. The CDR3 nucleotides read TGCAGTGCTAGAGCCGTGGGACAGGGGACTTCACCCCTCCACTTT.

This clonotype showed up many times. The V gene is TRBV5-1, the J gene TRBJ1-6; D uncertain. The V end lost 0 bases, the J end lost 7 bases, and 5 bases lay between the germline ends. Germline V gives CDR1 SGHRS, CDR2 YFSETQ. CDR3 size: 13 residues. Written as DNA, the CDR3 is TGCGCCAGCAGCTTGGGGGAGAATTCACCCCTCCACTTT. The encoded protein is CASSLGENSPLHF.

This clonotype came up many times. This sequence joins TRBV20-1 and TRBJ2-1, with D possibly TRBD2 on 6 matching bases. The germline V and J ends were trimmed by 6 bases and 4 bases, with 25 bases remaining between them. The germline CDR1 and CDR2 sequences are DFQATT and SNEGSKA (reference sequence). The CDR3 loop spans 17 amino acids. CDR3 amino acids: CSAPPGGPSELYNEQFF. CDR3 in DNA: TGCAGTGCCCCCCCGGGCGGTCCTAGCGAGCTATACAATGAGCAGTTCTTC.

This clonotype has at least ten counts. The chain carries TRBV6-1 and TRBJ1-1, with D possibly TRBD1 on 6 matching bases. The V gene's germline CDR1 is MNHNS and CDR2 SASEGT. The CDR3 covers 11 residues. The V end was cut by 7 bases, the J end by 8 bases, with 11 bases between. CDR3 sequence reads: CASTGQLEAFF. CDR3 nucleotide sequence: TGTGCCAGCACTGGACAGCTCGAAGCTTTCTTT.

This clonotype was picked up many times. V is TRBV6-5 and J is TRBJ1-5; D may be TRBD1 (6 bases). The CDR3 extends over 14 amino acids. The germline CDR1 and CDR2 sequences are MNHEY and SVGAGI. Trimming shortened V by 2 bases and J by 7 bases, and 12 bases separated the two germline ends. In DNA form, the CDR3 reads TGTGCCAGCAGTTACGCGCAGGGGAACCAGCCCCAGCATTTT. Its protein is CASSYAQGNQPQHF.

This clonotype has ten or more counts. The rearrangement joins TRBV7-9 to TRBJ2-3; D remains ambiguous. The germline gives CDR1 SEHNR, CDR2 FQNEAQ (reference sequence). V was shortened by 2 bases and J by 4 bases, with 7 bases between the two germline ends. CDR3 length: 13 residues. The CDR3 is CASSLMASDTQYF. The DNA for the CDR3 is TGTGCCAGCAGCTTAATGGCCTCAGATACGCAGTATTTT.

This clonotype was seen repeatedly, ten times or more. V gene TRBV2 combines with J gene TRBJ2-5; D is ambiguous. V was cut by 5 bases and J by 5 bases, with 12 bases left in between. The germline gives CDR1 SNHLY, CDR2 FYNNEI. The CDR3 contains 13 residues. CDR3 residues: CASSREARETQYF. DNA for the CDR3: TGTGCCAGCAGTAGAGAGGCCCGGGAGACCCAGTACTTC.

This clonotype showed up many times. V gene TRBV7-6 combines with J gene TRBJ2-7, with D perhaps matching TRBD1 or TRBD2 (5 bases each). Germline CDR1 SGHVS, CDR2 FNYEAQ. With 5 bases removed from V and 5 bases from J, the gap between germline ends came to 22 bases. CDR3 length: 16 amino acids. CDR3 sequence reads: CASSPSNEGMGHEQYF. The CDR3 nucleotides read TGTGCCAGCAGCCCCTCCAATGAGGGGATGGGGCACGAGCAGTACTTC.

This clonotype appeared many times. The gene calls are TRBV29-1 and TRBJ1-2, with 7 nucleotides matching TRBD1. This CDR3 contains 12 residues. With V trimmed by 2 bases and J by 7 bases, 4 bases remained unmatched. Germline values: CDR1 SQVTM, CDR2 ANQGSEA. The CDR3, as DNA: TGCAGCGTTGAAAAGGGGGCTGGTGGCTACACCTTC. The encoded protein is CSVEKGAGGYTF.

In this sample, this clonotype turned up many times. The CDR3 region has the DNA TGTGCCAGCATCCTGCAACAGAGGAACACTGAAGCTTTCTTT. Translating gives CASILQQRNTEAFF. This chain joins TRBV6-1 and TRBJ1-1; no clear D. The V gene lost 7 bases and the J gene lost 1 base, with 13 bases spanning the gap. Germline assignment: CDR1 MNHNS and CDR2 SASEGT. There are 14 residues in the CDR3.

This clonotype has a handful of counts. A much larger clone lies a single base off, so this may be a read error. This chain connects TRBV7-2 to TRBJ1-2; maybe TRBD1 (6 bases). CDR3 size: 14 residues. Germline V gene data show CDR1 as SGHTA and CDR2 as FQGNSA. CDR3 sequence: CASSFYRDGYGYAF. The CDR3, as DNA: TGTGCCAGCAGCTTTTACAGGGACGGTTATGGCTACGCCTTC.

This clonotype occurred a few times. CDR3 loop: CASSQDLTSSTDTQYF. CDR3 bases: TGCGCCAGCAGCCAAGATCTTACCTCTAGCACAGATACGCAGTATTTT. The chain recombines TRBV4-3 with TRBJ2-3; no clear D. The ends were cut back, 0 bases at V and 0 bases at J, with 10 bases in the middle. CDR3 length: 16 amino acids. Germline V CDR1 and CDR2: LGHNA, YSLEER.

The chain uses TRBV5-5 and TRBJ2-4; 8 bases align to TRBD2. The CDR3 is made up of 14 amino acids. The germline CDR1 and CDR2 sequences are SGHKS and YYEKEE (reference sequence). V lost 4 bases, J lost 5 bases, and 5 bases stayed unmatched. This CDR3 reads CASSHGLAENIQYF. CDR3 nucleotides: TGTGCCAGCAGCCATGGACTAGCAGAAAACATTCAGTACTTC. The full variable domain, its missing parts supplied by reference TRBV5-5 and TRBJ2-4, is DAGVTQSPTHLIKTRGQQVTLRCSPISGHKSVSWYQQVLGQGPQFIFQYYEKEERGRGNFPDRFSARQFPNYSSELNVNALLLGDSALYLCASSHGLAENIQYFGAGTRLSVL.

This clonotype was picked up many times. The CDR3 here is CSVGLEVVEAFF. For the CDR3, the DNA is TGCAGCGTTGGCTTGGAGGTGGTCGAAGCTTTCTTT. The J gene is TRBJ1-1, the V gene TRBV29-1; D remains unclear. Germline lookup yields CDR1 SQVTM and CDR2 ANQGSEA. This CDR3 contains 12 residues. V lost 4 bases and J lost 8, with 14 bases in between.

The chain combines TRBV18 with TRBJ2-5, with 8 bases matching TRBD1. The V gene end was trimmed by 6 bases and the J gene end by 4 bases; junction bases not matched to a gene: 10. The CDR3 runs to 15 residues. Germline CDR1 and CDR2: KGHSH and LQKENI. CDR3 sequence (DNA): TGTGCCAGCTCCACGGACAGGGAGGCGGCAGAGACCCAGTACTTC. It specifies CASSTDREAAETQYF.

This clonotype was counted many times. This chain links TRBV24-1 with TRBJ1-6; D is uncertain. The CDR3 loop spans 12 amino acids. Per germline, CDR1 KGHDR and CDR2 SFDVKD. V was shortened by 11 bases and J by 7 bases, with 11 bases between the two germline ends. The CDR3 sequence is CASRANNSPLHF. The CDR3 nucleotides are TGTGCCAGCCGGGCGAACAATTCACCCCTCCACTTT.

This clonotype was observed many times. V and J are TRBV25-1 and TRBJ2-3, with TRBD2 identical over 8 bases. Per germline, CDR1 MGHDK and CDR2 SYGVNS. The CDR3 spans 15 residues. V dropped 3 bases and J dropped 6; count of bases not matched to a gene: 8. The DNA for the CDR3 is TGTGCCAGCAGTGAGATCAGCGGGAGTGCTGATACGCAGTATTTT. Amino acid sequence: CASSEISGSADTQYF.

This clonotype was observed many times. The chain recombines TRBV29-1 with TRBJ1-3; D is possibly TRBD1 (6 bases). Germline V gene lookup returns CDR1 SQVTM and CDR2 ANQGSEA. V lost 7 bases and J 3 bases, leaving 13 bases between the germline ends. The CDR3 runs to 13 residues. The CDR3 DNA sequence: TGCAGCGGGCAGTCAGGGGTTGGAAACACCATATATTTT. Its protein is CSGQSGVGNTIYF.

The chain uses TRBV4-2 and TRBJ2-1; D is undetermined. V lost 2 bases, J lost 6 bases, and 11 bases lay in between. Germline CDR1 reads LGHNA; CDR2 reads YNFKEQ. This CDR3 is built from 14 residues. The CDR3 nucleotides are TGTGCCAGCAGCCAAAATCTAGTGTTCAATGAGCAGTTCTTC. Amino acids: CASSQNLVFNEQFF.

This clonotype was seen a handful of times. This may come from a read error, since a much larger clone is one base off. The V call is TRBV3-1, the J call TRBJ1-1; a weak D match, TRBD1 (6 bases). The CDR3 contains 13 residues. The germline CDR1 and CDR2 sequences are LGHDT and YNNKEL (reference sequence). CDR3 in DNA: TGTGCCAGCAGCCGAACAGGGAACACTGGAGCTTTCTTT. This codes for CASSRTGNTGAFF. The variable domain in full, completed from reference TRBV3-1 and TRBJ1-1, reads DTAVSQTPKYLVTQMGNDKSIKCEQNLGHDTMYWYKQDSKKFLKIMFSYNNKELIINETVPNRFSPKSPDKAHLNLHINSLELGDSAVYFCASSRTGNTGAFFGQGTRLTVV.